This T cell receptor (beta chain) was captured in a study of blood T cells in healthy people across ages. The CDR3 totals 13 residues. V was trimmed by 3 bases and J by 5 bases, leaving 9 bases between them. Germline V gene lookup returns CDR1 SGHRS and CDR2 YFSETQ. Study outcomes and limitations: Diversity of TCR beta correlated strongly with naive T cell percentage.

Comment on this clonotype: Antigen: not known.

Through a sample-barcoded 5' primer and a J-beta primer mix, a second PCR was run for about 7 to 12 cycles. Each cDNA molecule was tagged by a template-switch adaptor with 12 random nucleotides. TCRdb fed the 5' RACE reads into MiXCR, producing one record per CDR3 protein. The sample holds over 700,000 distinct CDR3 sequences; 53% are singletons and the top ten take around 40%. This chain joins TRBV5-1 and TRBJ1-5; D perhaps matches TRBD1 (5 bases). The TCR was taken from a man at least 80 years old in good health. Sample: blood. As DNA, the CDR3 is TGCGCCAGCAGCTGGGCGGGGGATCAGCCCCAGCATTTT. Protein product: CASSWAGDQPQHF.